The T cell receptor beta chain under discussion was sequenced for a study of STAT5B mutations in CD4+ large granular lymphocyte leukemia. Authors' methods: Productive clonotypes were detectable down to 2.59 x 10-5 frequency. Only in-frame clones appear in the TCRdb table, and some are missing; sequencing was by immunoSEQ multiplex PCR. V, J and clone size were drawn from that table, and D and trimming were deduced from the DNA. The data contain 30,000 or so clones, around 80% of them singletons. Findings and limits, study-wide: CD4-sorted patient repertoires seemed more clonal than healthy CD4+ repertoires. 8/27 top patient clones versus 2/35 control clones were TRBV06-family. No patients shared main leukemic clonotypes, though roughly 25% appeared at low frequency elsewhere.

As concerns this clone: Its antigen is as yet unknown.

There are 18 residues in the CDR3. V gave up 3 bases and J gave up 0 bases, with 18 bases separating them. CDR1 LNHDA and CDR2 SQIVND come from the germline V gene (reference sequence). This chain joins TRBV19 and TRBJ2-4; the D gene is possibly TRBD1 (6 bases). The TCR comes from a human donor in good health. The specimen sequenced was CD4+ T cells from blood buffy coats. CDR3 DNA sequence: TGTGCCAGTAGTATCCCAGCGCAGGGGAGTCTAGCCAAAAACATTCAGTACTTC. It encodes CASSIPAQGSLAKNIQYF.